Listed below are T cell receptor beta chains from one sample, sequenced in a study of a mutant IDH1 vaccine in newly diagnosed glioma. These receptors have no known antigen. Profiled with immunoSEQ multiplex PCR; TCRdb holds only in-frame clones, not every one. The sample yields 30,000 to 40,000 clones, roughly three fifths seen once. This material consisted of PBMCs, taken from a glioma patient whose treatment included an IDH1 peptide vaccine. The receptors were gathered from a woman between 18 and 29 years old with glioma. The CDR3 runs from the conserved cysteine through the conserved F or W. A D gene is named only where the DNA matches it firmly. Not every row has a clone size; where given, it reads once, few, many or a size class.

clone_size,v_call,j_call,cdr3_length,d_call,cdr3_nt,cdr3_aa
.,TRBV6-1,TRBJ2-6,14,.,TGTGCCAGCAAGGTTCAAGTTGGGGCCAACGTCCTGACTTTC,CASKVQVGANVLTF
once,TRBV28,TRBJ2-7,14,TRBD1,TGTGCCAGCAGTTACAGGGGCCCATGGGGCGAGCAGTACTTC,CASSYRGPWGEQYF
.,TRBV7-9,TRBJ2-7,12,.,TGTGCCAGCAGCTTTTCGATCAGCGAGCAGTACTTC,CASSFSISEQYF
.,TRBV29-1,TRBJ2-3,12,.,TGCAGCGTTCCCCAGAGCACAGATACGCAGTATTTT,CSVPQSTDTQYF
.,TRBV9,TRBJ1-3,16,.,TGTGCCAGCAGCGAGGGAGGGGAAACTCCTGGAAACACCATATATTTT,CASSEGGETPGNTIYF
.,TRBV28,TRBJ1-2,14,TRBD1,TGTGCCAGCAGCAGGGACAGGGGTCTCTATGGCTACACCTTC,CASSRDRGLYGYTF
few,TRBV4-2,TRBJ2-1,13,.,TGTGCCAGCAGCCCCAAGTTGTTCCTTGAGCAGTTCTTC,CASSPKLFLEQFF
.,TRBV28,TRBJ1-3,17,.,TGTGCCAGCAGGGCCCCCCGGGGGGACGCCTCTGGAAACACCATATATTTT,CASRAPRGDASGNTIYF
few,TRBV6-5,TRBJ1-4,15,TRBD1,TGTGCCAGCAGTTCCGGACAGGGGGCCGGTGAAAAACTGTTTTTT,CASSSGQGAGEKLFF
few,TRBV6-4,TRBJ2-3,15,TRBD2,TGTGCCAGCAGTGAAGACGGCGGGAGTGCAGATACGCAGTATTTT,CASSEDGGSADTQYF
.,TRBV28,TRBJ2-2,16,.,TGTGCCAGCAGGTTAATGGGGGTACGGAACACCGGGGAGCTGTTTTTT,CASRLMGVRNTGELFF
.,TRBV7-8,TRBJ1-4,14,.,TGTGCCAGCAGCTCCGTTTATGTTAATGAAAAACTGTTTTTT,CASSSVYVNEKLFF
.,TRBV5-6,TRBJ2-7,15,TRBD1,TGTGCCAGCAGCTTCCCCGGGACAGGGCTCTACGAGCAGTACTTC,CASSFPGTGLYEQYF
.,TRBV27,TRBJ2-7,14,.,TGTGCCAGCAGTTTATATGGGGGCCGGAACGAGCAGTACTTC,CASSLYGGRNEQYF
once,TRBV7-9,TRBJ2-2,13,.,TGTGCCAGCAGCTTAGAGGTCCGGGGGGAGCTGTTTTTT,CASSLEVRGELFF
.,TRBV2,TRBJ2-2,15,.,TGTGCCAGCAGCAAAGGTTTAGGGGATCCCGGGGAGCTGTTTTTT,CASSKGLGDPGELFF
few,TRBV7-9,TRBJ1-2,14,.,TGTGCCAGCAGCTTAAGTGTGACAGACTATGGCTACACCTTC,CASSLSVTDYGYTF
few,TRBV6-1,TRBJ2-7,13,TRBD1,TGTGCCAGCAGTGGGTACAGGGGAGACGAGCAGTACTTC,CASSGYRGDEQYF
.,TRBV19,TRBJ1-5,18,.,TGTGCCAGTAGTATTGGGAGATCGGGGGAAATGGGCAATCAGCCCCAGCATTTT,CASSIGRSGEMGNQPQHF
.,TRBV2,TRBJ1-2,16,.,TGTGCCAGCAGGCGCGAGACAGGAGTTGGCCACTATGGCTACACCTTC,CASRRETGVGHYGYTF
.,TRBV25-1,TRBJ1-3,15,.,TGTGCCAGCAGTGACGACCGAGTCTCTGGAAACACCATATATTTT,CASSDDRVSGNTIYF
few,TRBV13,TRBJ2-7,15,TRBD1,TGTGCCAGCAGCCCCGGGGACAGGGGCGGGTACGAGCAGTACTTC,CASSPGDRGGYEQYF
.,TRBV28,TRBJ2-1,20,TRBD2,TGTGCCAGCAGTCTGTCAAACAAAGTCCCCGGGACTAGCTCCTACAATGAGCAGTTCTTC,CASSLSNKVPGTSSYNEQFF
.,TRBV6-1,TRBJ2-7,13,.,TGTGCCAGCGGCACACCGGGACCCTACGAGCAGTACTTC,CASGTPGPYEQYF
.,TRBV5-4,TRBJ2-7,14,TRBD1,TGTGCCAGCAGTTTTGGGACAGGGGACTACGAGCAGTACTTC,CASSFGTGDYEQYF
few,TRBV11-2,TRBJ2-7,12,.,TGTGCCAGCAGCGTAGGCGTTTTCGAGCAGTACTTC,CASSVGVFEQYF
.,TRBV7-6,TRBJ1-3,16,.,TGTGCCAGCAGCTTACAGACAATCGCCTCTGGAAACACCATATATTTT,CASSLQTIASGNTIYF
few,TRBV30,TRBJ1-2,15,.,TGTGCCTGGAGTGGAACCGCCAACAGGGTCCGTGGCTACACCTTC,CAWSGTANRVRGYTF
.,TRBV7-8,TRBJ1-1,14,.,TGTGCCAGCAGCTTATTACTATTGAACACTGAAGCTTTCTTT,CASSLLLLNTEAFF
.,TRBV30,TRBJ2-7,13,.,TGTGCCTGGAGTGATACAAGGGCCTACGAGCAGTACTTC,CAWSDTRAYEQYF
.,TRBV4-3,TRBJ2-1,14,.,TGCGCCAGCAGCCAAGGCGGGATAAGCAATGAGCAGTTCTTC,CASSQGGISNEQFF
.,TRBV6-6,TRBJ2-7,13,.,TGTGCCAGCAGCGACAGCGCTTCCTACGAGCAGTACTTC,CASSDSASYEQYF
.,TRBV19,TRBJ1-5,15,.,TGTGCCAGTAGTATACTTGGGGATAGCAATCAGCCCCAGCATTTT,CASSILGDSNQPQHF
.,TRBV6-5,TRBJ1-4,15,TRBD1,TGTGCCAGCAGTTTCCAGGGGGCGGCTAATGAAAAACTGTTTTTT,CASSFQGAANEKLFF
few,TRBV19,TRBJ1-5,17,.,TGTGCCAGTTCCTTCCAGCCGGGCGCGATGGCGGAGCAGCCCCAGCATTTT,CASSFQPGAMAEQPQHF
.,TRBV28,TRBJ2-1,13,TRBD2,TGTGCCAGCAGTCGGGGCGGGAGGGTGGAACAGTTCTTC,CASSRGGRVEQFF
.,TRBV2,TRBJ1-3,14,.,TGTGCCAGCAGGGCACAGGGACTTGGAAACACCATATATTTT,CASRAQGLGNTIYF
.,TRBV30,TRBJ1-1,13,.,TGTGCCTGGAGTGGATTTAAAGGCACTGAAGCTTTCTTT,CAWSGFKGTEAFF
.,TRBV5-6,TRBJ2-2,12,.,TGTGCCAGCAGCTTGACCACCGGGGAGCTGTTTTTT,CASSLTTGELFF
once,TRBV18,TRBJ2-6,15,.,TGTGCCAGCTCACCACAGAGCTCTGGGGCCAACGTCCTGACTTTC,CASSPQSSGANVLTF
.,TRBV5-1,TRBJ2-3,17,TRBD2,TGCGCCAGCAGCTTGGTACCCAGCGGGGGGGCCACAGATACGCAGTATTTT,CASSLVPSGGATDTQYF
.,TRBV4-1,TRBJ1-5,14,.,TGCGCCAGCAGCCAAGAGGGAGGCAATCAGCCCCAGCATTTT,CASSQEGGNQPQHF
.,TRBV7-9,TRBJ2-7,13,TRBD1,TGTGCCAGCAGCTCCCGGACAGGGGTCGAGCAGTACTTC,CASSSRTGVEQYF
few,TRBV5-1,TRBJ2-1,16,.,TGCGCCAGCAGCTTGGTAGCGGCGACCTCCTACAATGAGCAGTTCTTC,CASSLVAATSYNEQFF
.,TRBV2,TRBJ2-7,12,.,TGTGCCAGCAGGCAGAAACTTTACGAGCAGTACTTC,CASRQKLYEQYF